This T cell receptor gamma chain derives from a study of Vδ1+ human thymocytes. Extracted RNA was reverse transcribed into cDNA. The CDR3 regions were amplified by multiplex PCR from V-gene primers to a constant-region primer. TCRdb repeated clone calling on the multiplex PCR reads with CATT. The sample includes under 25,000 gamma-chain clones, 12% to 15% seen only once; the top ten take 1.9%. After alphabeta T cell depletion, CD3+ Vdelta1+ Vdelta2- thymocytes were sorted. Between about 96% and 99.6% of sorted thymocytes were Vdelta1+. To note about this clone: Its cognate antigen is unknown.

General study findings and limits: TRG sequences recurred across donors, whereas TRD sequences stayed essentially private. Unlike peripheral blood Vdelta1+ controls, thymic delta-chain sequences included around 21% Vdelta2 and few Vdelta3. In the thymus, TRG and TRD repertoires looked highly polyclonal with Gaussian CDR3 lengths.

With V trimmed by 0 bases and J by 6 bases, 8 bases remained unmatched. This CDR3 is built from 14 residues. The V gene's germline CDR1 is VENAVY and CDR2 YDSYNSRV. This clonotype originated in a child in the first two years of life who had congenital heart surgery. The chain is built from TRGV8 and TRGJ1 or TRGJ2. Sequenced input: Vdelta1+ gamma-delta thymocytes from the thymus. Subset reported: FACS-sorted CD3+ TCRalphabeta- TCRVdelta1+ TCRVdelta2- thymocytes. CDR3 sequence: CATWDRGFGYKKLF. CDR3 bases: TGTGCCACCTGGGATAGGGGTTTTGGTTATAAGAAACTCTTT.